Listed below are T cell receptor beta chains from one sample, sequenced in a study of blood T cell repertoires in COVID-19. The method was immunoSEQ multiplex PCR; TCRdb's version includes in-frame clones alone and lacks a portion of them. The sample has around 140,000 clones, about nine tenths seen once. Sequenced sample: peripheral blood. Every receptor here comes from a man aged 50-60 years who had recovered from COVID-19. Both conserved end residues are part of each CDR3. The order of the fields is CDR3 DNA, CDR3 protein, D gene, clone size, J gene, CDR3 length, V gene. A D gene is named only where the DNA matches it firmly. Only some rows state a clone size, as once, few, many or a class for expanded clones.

CDR3nt: TGTGCCAGCAGTGAGACAGCAACTGGGGCCAACGTCCTGACTTTC
CDR3aa: CASSETATGANVLTF
d_gene: -
abundance: -
j_gene: TRBJ2-6
len: 15
v_gene: TRBV7-3

CDR3nt: TGTGCCAGCAGTTTTCAGGCAGGGGGATCACCCCTCCACTTT
CDR3aa: CASSFQAGGSPLHF
d_gene: TRBD1
abundance: -
j_gene: TRBJ1-6
len: 14
v_gene: TRBV27

CDR3nt: TGCGCCAGCAGAAACCAGGAAATGAACACTGAAGCTTTCTTT
CDR3aa: CASRNQEMNTEAFF
d_gene: -
abundance: -
j_gene: TRBJ1-1
len: 14
v_gene: TRBV5-1

CDR3nt: TGCGCCAGCAGCTTCACCGGGACTAGCGTCAATGAGCAGTTCTTC
CDR3aa: CASSFTGTSVNEQFF
d_gene: TRBD2
abundance: -
j_gene: TRBJ2-1
len: 15
v_gene: TRBV5-1

CDR3nt: TGTGCCAGCAGACTGGACAGTAAAAATAGCAATCAGCCCCAGCATTTT
CDR3aa: CASRLDSKNSNQPQHF
d_gene: -
abundance: -
j_gene: TRBJ1-5
len: 16
v_gene: TRBV4-2

CDR3nt: TGTGCCAGCAGTTTATCGGTCAGACTCAACACCGGGGAGCTGTTTTTT
CDR3aa: CASSLSVRLNTGELFF
d_gene: -
abundance: -
j_gene: TRBJ2-2
len: 16
v_gene: TRBV27

CDR3nt: TGCGCCAGCACCGGACAGAATTCACCCCTCCACTTT
CDR3aa: CASTGQNSPLHF
d_gene: -
abundance: -
j_gene: TRBJ1-6
len: 12
v_gene: TRBV10-2

CDR3nt: TGTGCCAGCAGCTTAGCTCGTAGCGGGGGGTACAATGAGCAGTTCTTC
CDR3aa: CASSLARSGGYNEQFF
d_gene: TRBD2
abundance: -
j_gene: TRBJ2-1
len: 16
v_gene: TRBV7-6

CDR3nt: TGTGCCAGCAGCCTAGGAGGCGGGACTGGGGCCCAAGATACGCAGTATTTT
CDR3aa: CASSLGGGTGAQDTQYF
d_gene: -
abundance: -
j_gene: TRBJ2-3
len: 17
v_gene: TRBV7-9

CDR3nt: TGTGCCAGCAGTTTAGGAGGGTCTAATCAGCCCCAGCATTTT
CDR3aa: CASSLGGSNQPQHF
d_gene: -
abundance: -
j_gene: TRBJ1-5
len: 14
v_gene: TRBV27

CDR3nt: TGTGCCTGGAGTGGTAGAAGCTATGGCTACACCTTC
CDR3aa: CAWSGRSYGYTF
d_gene: -
abundance: -
j_gene: TRBJ1-2
len: 12
v_gene: TRBV30

CDR3nt: TGTGCCAGCAGCTCCCTCCCCGGCAGGGACACCGGGGAGCTGTTTTTT
CDR3aa: CASSSLPGRDTGELFF
d_gene: -
abundance: -
j_gene: TRBJ2-2
len: 16
v_gene: TRBV5-4

CDR3nt: TGCAGCGTTGGGACGGGGAACTACCAAGAGACCCAGTACTTC
CDR3aa: CSVGTGNYQETQYF
d_gene: -
abundance: -
j_gene: TRBJ2-5
len: 14
v_gene: TRBV29-1

CDR3nt: TGTGCCAGTAGTACAGGAGGGTCTCAAAACACAGATACGCAGTATTTT
CDR3aa: CASSTGGSQNTDTQYF
d_gene: -
abundance: -
j_gene: TRBJ2-3
len: 16
v_gene: TRBV19

CDR3nt: TGTGCCAGCAGTCACGGGTCTCTTGGCTACACCTTC
CDR3aa: CASSHGSLGYTF
d_gene: -
abundance: -
j_gene: TRBJ1-2
len: 12
v_gene: TRBV25-1

CDR3nt: TGTGCCAGCTCACCACTGGGACTAGCGGGGGGGTACGAGCAGTACTTC
CDR3aa: CASSPLGLAGGYEQYF
d_gene: TRBD2
abundance: -
j_gene: TRBJ2-7
len: 16
v_gene: TRBV18

CDR3nt: TGTGCCAGCAGCTTAACTGGGGGACAGGGAGGATGGCCCCTCCACTTT
CDR3aa: CASSLTGGQGGWPLHF
d_gene: TRBD1
abundance: few
j_gene: TRBJ1-6
len: 16
v_gene: TRBV5-5

CDR3nt: TGCGCCAGCAGCCAAGACGGTCGTAGAACCCAGTACTTC
CDR3aa: CASSQDGRRTQYF
d_gene: -
abundance: once
j_gene: TRBJ2-5
len: 13
v_gene: TRBV4-3

CDR3nt: TGTGCCAGCAGTTCCCGGTCCCCCGCCAGACAGGGGGGTTTAGGAGAGACCCAGTACTTC
CDR3aa: CASSSRSPARQGGLGETQYF
d_gene: TRBD1
abundance: -
j_gene: TRBJ2-5
len: 20
v_gene: TRBV27

CDR3nt: TGTGCCAGCAGCAAAGACGACAGGAACACTGAAGCTTTCTTT
CDR3aa: CASSKDDRNTEAFF
d_gene: -
abundance: once
j_gene: TRBJ1-1
len: 14
v_gene: TRBV21-1

CDR3nt: TGTGCCAGCAGTTATGGGCAGTCTGGAAACACCATATATTTT
CDR3aa: CASSYGQSGNTIYF
d_gene: -
abundance: -
j_gene: TRBJ1-3
len: 14
v_gene: TRBV6-5

CDR3nt: TGTGCCAGCAGCCCAGACTATGGCTACACCTTC
CDR3aa: CASSPDYGYTF
d_gene: -
abundance: -
j_gene: TRBJ1-2
len: 11
v_gene: TRBV2

CDR3nt: TGTGCCAGCAGCTTAGCGAAGGGGGAATCACCCCTCCACTTT
CDR3aa: CASSLAKGESPLHF
d_gene: -
abundance: -
j_gene: TRBJ1-6
len: 14
v_gene: TRBV7-8

CDR3nt: TGTGCCAGCAGCCAAGACGTTGGGCCCAACACCGGGGAGCTGTTTTTT
CDR3aa: CASSQDVGPNTGELFF
d_gene: -
abundance: -
j_gene: TRBJ2-2
len: 16
v_gene: TRBV3-1/TRBV3-2

CDR3nt: TGTGCCAGCAGCTTAGCGGACAGGCCGGCGGACATTCAGTACTTC
CDR3aa: CASSLADRPADIQYF
d_gene: TRBD1
abundance: -
j_gene: TRBJ2-4
len: 15
v_gene: TRBV7-9

CDR3nt: TGCGCCAGCAAGGGACAGGGGGCCGAACAAGAGACCCAGTACTTC
CDR3aa: CASKGQGAEQETQYF
d_gene: TRBD1
abundance: -
j_gene: TRBJ2-5
len: 15
v_gene: TRBV5-1

CDR3nt: TGTGCCAGCAGCCAAGATGCGGCGTACAATGAGCAGTTCTTC
CDR3aa: CASSQDAAYNEQFF
d_gene: -
abundance: -
j_gene: TRBJ2-1
len: 14
v_gene: TRBV3-1/TRBV3-2

CDR3nt: TGTGCCAGCAGCAACTACACCGGGGAGCTGTTTTTT
CDR3aa: CASSNYTGELFF
d_gene: -
abundance: -
j_gene: TRBJ2-2
len: 12
v_gene: TRBV7-6

CDR3nt: TGCGCCAGCAGTCAATTGCAGGGCCTGTGGACTGAAGCTTTCTTT
CDR3aa: CASSQLQGLWTEAFF
d_gene: -
abundance: -
j_gene: TRBJ1-1
len: 15
v_gene: TRBV23-1

CDR3nt: TGTGCCAGCAGTTTCGGACACTATCGAGGCTACACCTTC
CDR3aa: CASSFGHYRGYTF
d_gene: -
abundance: -
j_gene: TRBJ1-2
len: 13
v_gene: TRBV6-2/TRBV6-3

CDR3nt: TGTGCCAGCTCACCGGACATGTCGATCACTGAAGCTTTCTTT
CDR3aa: CASSPDMSITEAFF
d_gene: -
abundance: -
j_gene: TRBJ1-1
len: 14
v_gene: TRBV18

CDR3nt: TGTGCCAGCAGCCAGCAGCAGGGACCCCAGCATTTT
CDR3aa: CASSQQQGPQHF
d_gene: -
abundance: -
j_gene: TRBJ1-5
len: 12
v_gene: TRBV14

CDR3nt: TGTGCCATCGGGGGGACAGGGATGAACACTGAAGCTTTCTTT
CDR3aa: CAIGGTGMNTEAFF
d_gene: TRBD1
abundance: -
j_gene: TRBJ1-1
len: 14
v_gene: TRBV10-3

CDR3nt: TGTGCCAGCAGTTCACCGTCTAGCGGGGGCTCCGGGGAGCTGTTTTTT
CDR3aa: CASSSPSSGGSGELFF
d_gene: TRBD2
abundance: -
j_gene: TRBJ2-2
len: 16
v_gene: TRBV6-6

CDR3nt: TGTGCCAGCAGCTTGGGCCTGGGGCAGGGGGAAGACTACACCTTC
CDR3aa: CASSLGLGQGEDYTF
d_gene: TRBD1
abundance: -
j_gene: TRBJ1-2
len: 15
v_gene: TRBV13

CDR3nt: TGCGCCAGCAGCCAAGGGTCTGCGGGGCGGCGGGATACGCAGTATTTT
CDR3aa: CASSQGSAGRRDTQYF
d_gene: -
abundance: -
j_gene: TRBJ2-3
len: 16
v_gene: TRBV4-3

CDR3nt: TGTGCCAGCAGCTCCTGGACTAGCGGGGGGTCGAGCTCCTACAATGAGCAGTTCTTC
CDR3aa: CASSSWTSGGSSSYNEQFF
d_gene: TRBD2
abundance: -
j_gene: TRBJ2-1
len: 19
v_gene: TRBV7-9

CDR3nt: TGTGCCAGCAGTTACTTGCAGGGCGAGCAGTACTTC
CDR3aa: CASSYLQGEQYF
d_gene: -
abundance: -
j_gene: TRBJ2-7
len: 12
v_gene: TRBV6-5

CDR3nt: TGTGCCACCAGCTCGCCAGGGACTAGCGGGAGGGAAGAGACCCAGTACTTC
CDR3aa: CATSSPGTSGREETQYF
d_gene: TRBD2
abundance: -
j_gene: TRBJ2-5
len: 17
v_gene: TRBV15

CDR3nt: TGTGCCAGCAGCTTAGGTCACGGGACAGGGCCCTCACCCCTCCACTTT
CDR3aa: CASSLGHGTGPSPLHF
d_gene: TRBD1
abundance: -
j_gene: TRBJ1-6
len: 16
v_gene: TRBV11-2

CDR3nt: TGTGCCAGCAGCTTCGGTCGGTCCGTCGGGTCCGAGCAGTACTTC
CDR3aa: CASSFGRSVGSEQYF
d_gene: -
abundance: -
j_gene: TRBJ2-7
len: 15
v_gene: TRBV5-5